The next 30 T cell receptor beta chains were all read from a single sample in a study of blood T cell repertoires in COVID-19. The repertoire was sequenced with immunoSEQ multiplex PCR; TCRdb's copy has only in-frame clones and lacks some. Here the sample spans 300,000 to 400,000 clones, 88% being singletons. The specimen sequenced was PBMCs or T cells enriched from blood (not recorded which). Receptor source: a woman between 18 and 29 years old who had recovered from COVID-19.

In this sample, this clone turned up once. The gene calls are TRBV12-3 or TRBV12-4 and TRBJ2-5, with 7 bases lining up with TRBD2. CDR3 length: 13 residues. Unmatched junction bases numbered 3, after V lost 4 bases and J lost 4 bases. CDR3: CASSSSSGETQYF. The CDR3 DNA reads TGTGCCAGCAGTTCGTCTAGCGGAGAGACCCAGTACTTC.

The chain links TRBV24-1 to TRBJ2-7, with 10 nucleotides matching TRBD1. V was clipped by 3 bases and J by 7 bases; unmatched bases: 5. The CDR3 runs to 14 residues. In germline, CDR1 is KGHDR, CDR2 SFDVKD. As DNA, the CDR3 is TGTGCCACCAGTGATCCGACAGGGGGCAATGAGCAGTACTTC. As protein: CATSDPTGGNEQYF.

The CDR3 DNA sequence: TGCGCCAGCAGCTTACCAAGAAAAGAAGGGGTTAATTCACCCCTCCACTTT. Protein sequence: CASSLPRKEGVNSPLHF. V and J are TRBV5-1 and TRBJ1-6, with D perhaps matching TRBD1 (5 bases). Germline V gene sequence: CDR1 SGHRS, CDR2 YFSETQ. The CDR3 sequence is 17 residues long. Trimming removed 2 bases at V and 6 bases at J, with 18 bases between.

V usage is TRBV27 and J usage is TRBJ1-2, with D maybe TRBD1 (6 bases). This CDR3 contains 15 residues. The V end was cut by 2 bases, the J end by 8 bases, with 18 bases between. The germline V gene has CDR1 MNHEY and CDR2 SMNVEV (reference sequence). The CDR3 nucleotides are TGTGCCAGCAGTTTAGGTTTAGGGGGGGCTCGGGGCTACACCTTC. The encoded protein is CASSLGLGGARGYTF.

The chain links TRBV19 to TRBJ2-7, with 8 bases aligning to TRBD1. With V trimmed by 3 bases and J by 0 bases, 4 bases remained unmatched. The length of the CDR3 is 15 residues. Germline-derived CDR1 and CDR2 are LNHDA and SQIVND (reference sequence). The CDR3 DNA follows: TGTGCCAGTAGTATCCCGGGACAGGCCTCCTACGAGCAGTACTTC. This translates into CASSIPGQASYEQYF.

The chain joins TRBV7-9 to TRBJ1-5; no clear D. From germline, CDR1 is SEHNR and CDR2 FQNEAQ (reference sequence). The CDR3 totals 13 residues. V was cut by 1 base and J by 8 bases, with 9 bases left in between. DNA of the CDR3: TGTGCCAGCAGCTTAGATCCCTACGAGCCCCAGCATTTT. This translates into CASSLDPYEPQHF.

This chain links TRBV11-2 with TRBJ1-1; no definite D call. Looked up from germline, CDR1 is SGHAT and CDR2 is FQNNGV. Trimming stripped 1 base from V and 6 bases from J, with 12 bases between. This CDR3 contains 14 residues. This CDR3 reads CASSLGGEGSEAFF. The CDR3 coding sequence is TGTGCCAGCAGCTTAGGGGGTGAGGGTTCTGAAGCTTTCTTT.

The chain employs TRBV10-3 and TRBJ1-1, with unresolved D. V dropped 2 bases and J dropped 1 base, with 11 bases sitting between them. The CDR3 runs to 15 residues. Germline CDR1 reads ENHRY; CDR2 reads SYGVKD. The CDR3: CAISEIKFGNTEAFF. The CDR3 DNA reads TGTGCCATCAGTGAGATTAAGTTCGGGAACACTGAAGCTTTCTTT.

The chain joins TRBV27 to TRBJ2-1; 10 bases map to TRBD2. The CDR3 extends over 20 amino acids. Germline loops: CDR1 MNHEY, CDR2 SMNVEV (reference sequence). The V and J ends lost 2 bases and 7 bases, in that order; junction bases with no gene match: 20. The CDR3 DNA is TGTGCCAGCAGTTTAGATAATGGAGCGGGGGGGCTGGGTTCCAGAAATGAGCAGTTCTTC. It is translated as CASSLDNGAGGLGSRNEQFF.

The V call is TRBV2, the J call TRBJ1-5; weak D call: TRBD1 (5 bases). Germline-derived CDR1 and CDR2 are SNHLY and FYNNEI. Trimming left V 1 base short and J 6 bases short, with 13 bases between. The CDR3 is 15 amino acids. CDR3: CASSEVGTGGQPQHF. CDR3 nucleotides: TGTGCCAGCAGTGAAGTAGGGACGGGGGGTCAGCCCCAGCATTTT. Full variable domain (rest looked up from reference TRBV2 and TRBJ1-5): EPEVTQTPSHQVTQMGQEVILRCVPISNHLYFYWYRQILGQKVEFLVSFYNNEISEKSEIFDDQFSVERPDGSNFTLKIRSTKLEDSAMYFCASSEVGTGGQPQHFGDGTRLSIL.

The chain carries TRBV5-4 and TRBJ2-3; 10 bases are shared with TRBD1. This CDR3 is built from 14 residues. Germline V gene data show CDR1 as SGHNT and CDR2 as YYREEE (reference sequence). The J segment lost 9 bases and the V segment lost 4 bases, leaving 8 bases of the junction unmatched. The CDR3: CASSDGTGDITQYF. CDR3 nucleotide sequence: TGTGCCAGCAGCGACGGGACAGGGGACATCACGCAGTATTTT.

The chain links TRBV11-2 to TRBJ1-2; perhaps TRBD1 as D (6 bases). Trimming shortened V by 3 bases and J by 8 bases, and 22 bases separated the two germline ends. Germline V lookup: CDR1 SGHAT, CDR2 FQNNGV. The CDR3 runs 16 residues. The CDR3 is CASSFSRGGAFGGYTF. For the CDR3, the DNA is TGTGCCAGCAGCTTCTCTAGGGGGGGCGCGTTCGGCGGCTACACCTTC.

The genes are TRBV7-9 and TRBJ1-2, with D tentatively TRBD1 (5 bases). Germline-derived CDR1 and CDR2 are SEHNR and FQNEAQ (reference sequence). V lost 5 bases to trimming and J lost 3 bases, with 13 bases between them. CDR3 size: 14 residues. CDR3 DNA sequence: TGTGCCAGCAGCCAACTTGGGGGGGACTATGGCTACACCTTC. It translates to CASSQLGGDYGYTF.

V usage is TRBV4-1 and J usage is TRBJ1-2; D not certain. V lost 4 bases to trimming and J lost 0 bases, with 9 bases between them. The germline CDR1 and CDR2 sequences are MGHRA and YSYEKL. CDR3 length equals 14 residues. The CDR3 region has the DNA TGCGCCAGCAGCCCACTCGGGGCTAACTATGGCTACACCTTC. Translating it yields CASSPLGANYGYTF.

V is TRBV4-2 and J is TRBJ2-7, with TRBD2 as a possible D gene (6 bases). The V end lost 0 bases, the J end lost 7 bases, and 10 bases lay between the germline ends. Germline CDR1 LGHNA, CDR2 YNFKEQ. This CDR3 spans 13 amino acids. The CDR3 protein is CASSQDLGREQYF. Written as DNA, the CDR3 is TGTGCCAGCAGCCAAGATCTTGGGAGGGAGCAGTACTTC.

The rearrangement joins TRBV15 to TRBJ1-6; D ambiguous. The germline V gene encodes CDR1 LNHNV and CDR2 YYDKDF (reference sequence). This CDR3 region has 13 residues. V was pared by 1 base and J by 7 bases, with 5 bases between. The CDR3 loop is CATSRAGNSPLHF. The CDR3 coding sequence is TGTGCCACCAGCAGAGCGGGAAATTCACCCCTCCACTTT.

The chain joins TRBV5-1 to TRBJ2-3, with 9 nucleotides matching TRBD2. This CDR3 spans 16 amino acids. Germline V gene sequence: CDR1 SGHRS, CDR2 YFSETQ. J was trimmed by 0 bases and V by 5 bases; bases with no gene match: 7. As DNA, the CDR3 is TGCGCCAGCAGGTATCGACTAGCGGCGAGCACAGATACGCAGTATTTT. The encoded protein is CASRYRLAASTDTQYF.

With regard to this clone: The sample carries other DNA sequences with the same CDR3. This chain links TRBV19 with TRBJ1-1; D is unresolved. V was shortened by 3 bases and J by 5 bases, with 10 bases between the two germline ends. This CDR3 is built from 13 residues. Germline V lookup: CDR1 LNHDA, CDR2 SQIVND (reference sequence). The CDR3 is CASSIGGGTEAFF. The DNA for the CDR3 is TGTGCCAGTAGTATTGGAGGAGGGACTGAAGCTTTCTTT.

V usage is TRBV27 and J usage is TRBJ2-1, with 10 bases that match TRBD2. This CDR3 contains 15 residues. CDR1 is MNHEY and CDR2 is SMNVEV in the germline V gene (reference sequence). With V trimmed by 6 bases and J by 7 bases, 9 bases remained unmatched. The CDR3 loop reads CASRLGLAVLNEQFF. In nucleotides, the CDR3 is TGTGCCAGCAGGCTAGGACTAGCGGTGCTTAATGAGCAGTTCTTC.

The chain has TRBV4-1 and TRBJ2-5; D unclear. Germline CDR1 and CDR2: MGHRA and YSYEKL. The CDR3 is made up of 16 amino acids. Trimming removed 0 bases at V and 0 bases at J, with 11 bases between. Here the CDR3 DNA reads TGCGCCAGCAGCCAAGATCATCTTACATACCAAGAGACCCAGTACTTC. The encoded protein is CASSQDHLTYQETQYF.

This chain uses TRBV5-1 with TRBJ1-2, with a possible D match to TRBD1 (6 bases). Germline V lookup: CDR1 SGHRS, CDR2 YFSETQ. This CDR3 spans 14 amino acids. V shed 4 bases and J shed 4 bases, with 14 bases lying between them. The CDR3 DNA is TGCGCCAGCAGCCCCTCGGGCAGGGGCTATGGCTACACCTTC. As protein: CASSPSGRGYGYTF.

The chain is built from TRBV5-8 and TRBJ1-4, with no clear D. The CDR3 covers 15 residues. Germline loops: CDR1 SGHTS, CDR2 YDEGEE. V lost 4 bases, J lost 0 bases, and 10 bases lay in between. The CDR3 spells CASSRRGATNEKLFF. The DNA for the CDR3 is TGTGCCAGCAGCCGCCGAGGTGCAACTAATGAAAAACTGTTTTTT.

The chain links TRBV7-9 to TRBJ2-2; 9 bases fit TRBD2. Germline CDR1 reads SEHNR; CDR2 reads FQNEAQ (reference sequence). CDR3 length: 16 residues. The junction had 8 bases not matched to a gene; V was cut back by 5 bases and J by 4 bases. The CDR3 is CASSPRGAGGTGELFF. In DNA form, the CDR3 reads TGTGCCAGCAGCCCCCGAGGAGCGGGGGGCACCGGGGAGCTGTTTTTT. Drawing the rest from reference TRBV7-9 and TRBJ2-2, the complete variable domain is DTGVSQNPRHKITKRGQNVTFRCDPISEHNRLYWYRQTLGQGPEFLTYFQNEAQLEKSRLLSDRFSAERPKGSFSTLEIQRTEQGDSAMYLCASSPRGAGGTGELFFGEGSRLTVL.

This sequence joins TRBV19 and TRBJ1-2; TRBD1 matches 8 bases. V dropped 3 bases and J dropped 5; count of bases not matched to a gene: 8. The germline CDR1 and CDR2 sequences are LNHDA and SQIVND (reference sequence). The CDR3 extends over 15 amino acids. The CDR3 region has the DNA TGTGCCAGTAGTATCCTTTCAGGGGGCAGGTATGGCTACACCTTC. Translation gives CASSILSGGRYGYTF.

The chain uses TRBV5-6 and TRBJ2-7; 16 nucleotides line up with TRBD2. The germline CDR1 and CDR2 sequences are SGHDT and YYEEEE. Unmatched junction bases numbered 8, after V lost 3 bases and J lost 5 bases. The CDR3 loop spans 17 amino acids. CDR3 amino acids: CASSSGLAGGPSNEQYF. The CDR3 DNA sequence: TGTGCCAGCAGCTCGGGACTAGCGGGGGGGCCTTCTAACGAGCAGTACTTC.

The chain links TRBV4-1 to TRBJ1-5, with D maybe TRBD1 (5 bases). Germline assignment: CDR1 MGHRA and CDR2 YSYEKL. V gave up 1 base and J gave up 6 bases, with 10 bases separating them. The CDR3 is made up of 14 amino acids. The CDR3 region is CASSQAGGGQPQHF. CDR3 DNA: TGCGCCAGCAGCCAAGCGGGGGGGGGTCAGCCCCAGCATTTT.

This chain uses TRBV12-3 or TRBV12-4 with TRBJ1-6; D is undetermined. V was pared by 0 bases and J by 10 bases, with 7 bases between. The CDR3 length is 13 residues. The CDR3 coding sequence is TGTGCCAGCAGTTTAGCGCGGGAATCACCCCTCCACTTT. This gives the protein CASSLARESPLHF.

The chain employs TRBV30 and TRBJ1-5; the match to TRBD1 covers 12 bases. The J segment lost 0 bases and the V segment lost 7 bases, leaving 16 bases of the junction unmatched. The CDR3 runs 19 residues. Germline V gene sequence: CDR1 GTSNPN, CDR2 SVGIG (reference sequence). CDR3 nucleotide sequence: TGTGCCTACCGGGGGCTTGGGGACAGGGGGCGCGGTAGCAATCAGCCCCAGCATTTT. The encoded protein is CAYRGLGDRGRGSNQPQHF.

This chain uses TRBV7-2 with TRBJ2-1; 9 bases match TRBD2. The CDR3 contains 17 residues. The germline CDR1 and CDR2 sequences are SGHTA and FQGNSA. V was clipped by 4 bases and J by 1 base; unmatched bases: 8. CDR3 sequence reads: CASSSGTSRPSYNEQFF. The CDR3 region has the DNA TGTGCCAGCAGCTCGGGGACTAGCCGGCCATCCTACAATGAGCAGTTCTTC.

The chain recombines TRBV19 with TRBJ1-1; 8 bases agree with TRBD1. CDR1 is LNHDA, CDR2 SQIVND, per germline (reference sequence). V lost 3 bases, J lost 4 bases, and 10 bases stayed unmatched. The CDR3 runs to 16 residues. CDR3: CASSIKTGVWVTEAFF. DNA of the CDR3: TGTGCCAGTAGTATCAAGACAGGGGTTTGGGTCACTGAAGCTTTCTTT.